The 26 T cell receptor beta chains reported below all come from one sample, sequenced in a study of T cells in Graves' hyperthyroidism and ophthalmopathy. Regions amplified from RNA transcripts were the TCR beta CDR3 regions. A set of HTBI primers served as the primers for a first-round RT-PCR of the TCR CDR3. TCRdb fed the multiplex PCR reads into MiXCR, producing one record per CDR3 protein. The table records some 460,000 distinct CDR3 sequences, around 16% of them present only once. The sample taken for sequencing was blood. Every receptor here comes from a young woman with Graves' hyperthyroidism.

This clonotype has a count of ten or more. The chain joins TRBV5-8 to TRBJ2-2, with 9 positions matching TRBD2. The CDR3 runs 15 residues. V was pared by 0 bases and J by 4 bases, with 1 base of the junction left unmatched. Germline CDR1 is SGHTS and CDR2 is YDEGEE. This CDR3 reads CASSLAAGGTGELFF. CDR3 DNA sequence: TGTGCCAGCAGCTTGGCAGCGGGAGGCACCGGGGAGCTGTTTTTT.

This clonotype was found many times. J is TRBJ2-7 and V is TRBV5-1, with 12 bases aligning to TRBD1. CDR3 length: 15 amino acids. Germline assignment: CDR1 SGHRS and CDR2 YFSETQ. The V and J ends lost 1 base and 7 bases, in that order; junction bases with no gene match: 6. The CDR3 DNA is TGCGCCAGCAGCTTGCCGGGACAGGGGGCGTTGGAGCAGTACTTC. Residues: CASSLPGQGALEQYF.

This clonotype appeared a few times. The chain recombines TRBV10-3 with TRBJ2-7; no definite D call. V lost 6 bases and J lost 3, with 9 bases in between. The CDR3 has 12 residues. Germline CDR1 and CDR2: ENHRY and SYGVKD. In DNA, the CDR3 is TGTGCCATCAGCAAAGAGGACTACGAGCAGTACTTC. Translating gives CAISKEDYEQYF.

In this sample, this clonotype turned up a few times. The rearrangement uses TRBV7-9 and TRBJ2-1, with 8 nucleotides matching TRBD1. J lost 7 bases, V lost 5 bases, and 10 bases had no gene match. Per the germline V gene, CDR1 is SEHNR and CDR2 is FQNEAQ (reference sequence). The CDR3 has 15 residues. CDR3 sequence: CASSLGDRLINEQFF. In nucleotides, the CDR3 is TGTGCCAGCAGCCTCGGGGACAGGTTAATTAATGAGCAGTTCTTC.

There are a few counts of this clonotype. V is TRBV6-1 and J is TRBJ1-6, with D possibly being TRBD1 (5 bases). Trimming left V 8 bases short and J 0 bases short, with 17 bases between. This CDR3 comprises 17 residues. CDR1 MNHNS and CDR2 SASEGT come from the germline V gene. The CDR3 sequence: CASRWESGSSYNSPLHF. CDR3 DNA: TGTGCCAGCCGATGGGAGTCAGGGAGCTCCTATAATTCACCCCTCCACTTT.

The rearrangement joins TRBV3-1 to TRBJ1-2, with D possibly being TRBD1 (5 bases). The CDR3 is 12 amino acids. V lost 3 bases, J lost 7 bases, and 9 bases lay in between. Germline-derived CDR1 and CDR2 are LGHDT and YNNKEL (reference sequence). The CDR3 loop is CASSHGTSGYTF. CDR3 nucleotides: TGTGCCAGCAGCCACGGGACGAGTGGCTACACCTTC.

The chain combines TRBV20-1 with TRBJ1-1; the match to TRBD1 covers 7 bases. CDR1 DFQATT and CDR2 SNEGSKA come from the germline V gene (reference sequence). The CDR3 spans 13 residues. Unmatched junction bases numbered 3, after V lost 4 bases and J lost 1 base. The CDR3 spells CSAKGQWNTEAFF. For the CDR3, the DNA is TGCAGTGCTAAGGGACAGTGGAACACTGAAGCTTTCTTT.

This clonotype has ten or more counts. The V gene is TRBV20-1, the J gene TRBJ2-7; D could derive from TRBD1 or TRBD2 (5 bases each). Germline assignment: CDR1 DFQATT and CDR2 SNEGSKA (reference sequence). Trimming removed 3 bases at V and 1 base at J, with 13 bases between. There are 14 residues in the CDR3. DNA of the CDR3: TGCAGTGCTAGCGACGGGGACCATTCCTACGAGCAGTACTTC. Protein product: CSASDGDHSYEQYF.

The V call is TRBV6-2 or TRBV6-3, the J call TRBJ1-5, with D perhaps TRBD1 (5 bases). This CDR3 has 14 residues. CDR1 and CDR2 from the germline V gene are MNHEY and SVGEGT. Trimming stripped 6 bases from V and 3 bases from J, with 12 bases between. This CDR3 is CASSHGGLNQPQHF. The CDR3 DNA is TGTGCCAGCAGCCACGGGGGACTCAATCAGCCCCAGCATTTT.

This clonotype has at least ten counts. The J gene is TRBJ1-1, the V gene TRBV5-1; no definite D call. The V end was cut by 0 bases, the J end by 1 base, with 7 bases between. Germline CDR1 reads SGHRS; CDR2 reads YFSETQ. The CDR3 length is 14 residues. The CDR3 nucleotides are TGCGCCAGCAGCTTGGTGGCTGCGAACACTGAAGCTTTCTTT. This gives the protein CASSLVAANTEAFF.

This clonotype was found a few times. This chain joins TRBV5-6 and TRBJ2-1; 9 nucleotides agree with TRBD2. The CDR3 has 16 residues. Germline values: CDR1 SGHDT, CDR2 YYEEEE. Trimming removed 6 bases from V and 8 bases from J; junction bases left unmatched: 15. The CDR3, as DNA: TGTGCCAGCACCGTTCTTATGCTAGCGGGAATCGATGAGCAGTTCTTC. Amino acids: CASTVLMLAGIDEQFF.

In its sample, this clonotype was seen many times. The CDR3 DNA follows: TGTGCCACTATGTACCGCAGGGTTACAAGCAATGAGCAGTTCTTC. Residues: CATMYRRVTSNEQFF. The V and J genes are TRBV2 and TRBJ2-1; possibly TRBD1 for D (5 bases). Trimming shortened V by 10 bases and J by 6 bases, and 22 bases separated the two germline ends. Germline assignment: CDR1 SNHLY and CDR2 FYNNEI. There are 15 residues in the CDR3.

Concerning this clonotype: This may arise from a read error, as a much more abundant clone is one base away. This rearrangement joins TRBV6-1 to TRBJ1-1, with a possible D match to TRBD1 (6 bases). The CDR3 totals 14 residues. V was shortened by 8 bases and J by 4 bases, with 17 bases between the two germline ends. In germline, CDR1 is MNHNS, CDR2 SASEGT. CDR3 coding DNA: TGTGCCAGCTTGACGGGGGGCGCTGGCACTGAAGCTTTCTTT. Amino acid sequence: CASLTGGAGTEAFF.

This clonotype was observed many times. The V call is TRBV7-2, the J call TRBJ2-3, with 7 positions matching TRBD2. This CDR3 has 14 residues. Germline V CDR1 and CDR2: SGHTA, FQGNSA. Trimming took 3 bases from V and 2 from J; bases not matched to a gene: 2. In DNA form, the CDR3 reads TGTGCCAGCAGCTTTCGGGGGGACACAGATACGCAGTATTTT. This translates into CASSFRGDTDTQYF.

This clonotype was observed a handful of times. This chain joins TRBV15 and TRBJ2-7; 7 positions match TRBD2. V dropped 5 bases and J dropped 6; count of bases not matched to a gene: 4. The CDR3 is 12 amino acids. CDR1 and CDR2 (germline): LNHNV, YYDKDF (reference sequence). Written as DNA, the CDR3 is TGTGCCACCAGCCTTTCGGGAGGCGAGCAGTACTTC. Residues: CATSLSGGEQYF.

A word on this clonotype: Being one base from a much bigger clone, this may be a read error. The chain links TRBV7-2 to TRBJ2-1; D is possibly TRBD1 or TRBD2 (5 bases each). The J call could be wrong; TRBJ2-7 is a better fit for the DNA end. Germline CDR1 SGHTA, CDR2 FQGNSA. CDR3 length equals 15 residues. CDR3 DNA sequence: TGTGCCAGCAGCCCCCCGGGACGCTCCTACAATGAGCAGTACTTC. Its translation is CASSPPGRSYNEQYF.

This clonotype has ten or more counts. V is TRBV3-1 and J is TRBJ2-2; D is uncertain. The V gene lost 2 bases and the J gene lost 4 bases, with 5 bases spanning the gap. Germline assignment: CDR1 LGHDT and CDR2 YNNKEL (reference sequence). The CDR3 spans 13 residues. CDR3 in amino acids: CASSQTRTGELFF. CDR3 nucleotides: TGTGCCAGCAGCCAAACGCGCACCGGGGAGCTGTTTTTT.

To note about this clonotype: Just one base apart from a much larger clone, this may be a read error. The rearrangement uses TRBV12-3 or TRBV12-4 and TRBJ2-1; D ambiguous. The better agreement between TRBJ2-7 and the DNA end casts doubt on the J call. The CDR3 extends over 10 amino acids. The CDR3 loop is CASSINEQYF. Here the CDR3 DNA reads TGTGCCAGCAGCATAAATGAGCAGTACTTC.

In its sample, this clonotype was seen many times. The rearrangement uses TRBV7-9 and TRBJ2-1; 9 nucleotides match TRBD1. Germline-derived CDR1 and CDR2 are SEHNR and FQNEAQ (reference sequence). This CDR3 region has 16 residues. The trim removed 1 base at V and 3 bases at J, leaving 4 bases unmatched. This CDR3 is CASSLGTGGDYNEQFF. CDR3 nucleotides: TGTGCCAGCAGCTTAGGAACAGGGGGCGACTACAATGAGCAGTTCTTC.

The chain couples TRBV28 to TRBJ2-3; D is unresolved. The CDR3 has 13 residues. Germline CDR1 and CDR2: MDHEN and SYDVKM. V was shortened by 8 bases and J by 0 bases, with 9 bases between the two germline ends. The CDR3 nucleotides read TGTGCCAGCGACACGACCAGCACAGATACGCAGTATTTT. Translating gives CASDTTSTDTQYF. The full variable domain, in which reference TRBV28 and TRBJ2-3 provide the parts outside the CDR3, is DVKVTQSSRYLVKRTGEKVFLECVQDMDHENMFWYRQDPGLGLRLIYFSYDVKMKEKGDIPEGYSVSREKKERFSLILESASTNQTSMYLCASDTTSTDTQYFGPGTRLTVL.

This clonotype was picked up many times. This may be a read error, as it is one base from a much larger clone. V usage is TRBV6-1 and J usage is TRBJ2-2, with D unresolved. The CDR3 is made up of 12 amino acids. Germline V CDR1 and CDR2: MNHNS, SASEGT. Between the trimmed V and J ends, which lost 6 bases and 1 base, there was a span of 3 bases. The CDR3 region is CASRENTGELFF. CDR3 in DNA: TGTGCCAGCAGGGAGAACACCGGGGAGCTGTTTTTT.

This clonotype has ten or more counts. The CDR3 loop reads CASSSLRTSIYEQYF. The CDR3 coding sequence is TGTGCCAGCAGCTCCCTCCGGACTAGCATCTACGAGCAGTACTTC. This chain uses TRBV6-1 with TRBJ2-7; 8 nucleotides line up with TRBD2. The CDR3 is 15 residues long. V gave up 6 bases and J gave up 3 bases; unmatched junction bases: 10. Per germline, CDR1 MNHNS and CDR2 SASEGT.

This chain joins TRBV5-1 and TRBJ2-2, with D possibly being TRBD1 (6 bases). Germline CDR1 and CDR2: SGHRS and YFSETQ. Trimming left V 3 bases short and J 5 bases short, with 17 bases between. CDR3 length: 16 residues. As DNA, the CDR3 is TGCGCCAGCAGCTGGGGGCACGGGGACGGGACCGGGGAGCTGTTTTTT. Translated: CASSWGHGDGTGELFF.

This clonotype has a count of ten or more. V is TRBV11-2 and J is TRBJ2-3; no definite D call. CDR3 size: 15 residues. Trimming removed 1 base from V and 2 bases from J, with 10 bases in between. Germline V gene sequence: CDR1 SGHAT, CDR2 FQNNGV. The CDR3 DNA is TGTGCCAGCAGCTTAGGCCAGAGCGCCACAGATACGCAGTATTTT. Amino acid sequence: CASSLGQSATDTQYF.

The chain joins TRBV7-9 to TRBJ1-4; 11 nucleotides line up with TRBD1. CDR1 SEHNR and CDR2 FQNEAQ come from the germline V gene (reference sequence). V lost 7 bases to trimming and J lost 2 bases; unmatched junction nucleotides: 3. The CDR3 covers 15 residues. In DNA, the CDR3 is TGTGCCAGCAACGGACAGGGGGCTACTAATGAAAAACTGTTTTTT. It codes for CASNGQGATNEKLFF.

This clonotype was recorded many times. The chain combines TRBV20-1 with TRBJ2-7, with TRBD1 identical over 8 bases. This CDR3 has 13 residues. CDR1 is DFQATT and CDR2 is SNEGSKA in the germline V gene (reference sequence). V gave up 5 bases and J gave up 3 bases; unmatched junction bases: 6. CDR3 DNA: TGCAGTGCTTCGACAGGGGCTAACTACGAGCAGTACTTC. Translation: CSASTGANYEQYF.